Each of the 32 T cell receptor beta chains below was sequenced from the same sample in a study of metastatic and nonmetastatic thyroid tumors. Patients had received no treatment of any kind before thyroid surgery. Through MiXCR, TCRdb re-clonotyped the PCR reads. In the table there are about 21,000 clones, 25% to 30% of which are singletons. The specimen sequenced was blood. The receptor set was obtained from a female donor with papillary thyroid cancer or a benign thyroid nodule (not recorded which). Some clones in this sample may be carry-over from other donors' samples.

This clone was seen ten or more times. This chain links TRBV7-9 with TRBJ1-2, with 7 bases identical to TRBD1. The V gene's germline CDR1 is SEHNR and CDR2 FQNEAQ (reference sequence). The V and J ends lost 6 bases and 6 bases, in that order; junction bases with no gene match: 10. The CDR3 length is 14 residues. CDR3 bases: TGTGCCAGCAGGTTCACAGGGGCGACTAATGGCTACACCTTC. Translation: CASRFTGATNGYTF.

This clone was counted once. The chain couples TRBV5-1 to TRBJ2-7, with D tentatively TRBD1 (6 bases). With 4 bases removed from V and 2 bases from J, the gap between germline ends came to 7 bases. Germline CDR1 reads SGHRS; CDR2 reads YFSETQ. The CDR3 consists of 12 residues. This chain's CDR3 is CASSRDTYEQYF. In DNA, the CDR3 is TGCGCCAGCAGCCGGGACACCTACGAGCAGTACTTC.

The chain joins TRBV4-1 to TRBJ1-3; D unresolved. Trimming pared 3 bases from V and 3 bases from J, leaving 12 bases between. The CDR3 is made up of 15 amino acids. Germline lookup yields CDR1 MGHRA and CDR2 YSYEKL. The CDR3 here is CASSQGRSSGNTIYF. In DNA, the CDR3 is TGCGCCAGCAGCCAGGGCAGGTCAAGTGGAAACACCATATATTTT.

This clone was recorded at least ten times. The chain carries TRBV20-1 and TRBJ1-5; 10 bases are shared with TRBD1. The germline V gene encodes CDR1 DFQATT and CDR2 SNEGSKA (reference sequence). The CDR3 consists of 17 residues. V was pared by 0 bases and J by 2 bases, with 7 bases of the junction left unmatched. This CDR3 is CSARDMGQGFGNQPQHF. CDR3 sequence (DNA): TGCAGTGCTAGAGATATGGGACAGGGGTTTGGCAATCAGCCCCAGCATTTT.

This clone was found many times. The chain uses TRBV30 and TRBJ1-3; no clear D gene. Germline values: CDR1 GTSNPN, CDR2 SVGIG (reference sequence). The CDR3 is 13 amino acids. V dropped 1 base and J dropped 0 bases, with 4 bases sitting between them. The DNA for the CDR3 is TGTGCCTGGAGTGCAATCTCTGGAAACACCATATATTTT. Amino acid sequence: CAWSAISGNTIYF.

V gene TRBV20-1 combines with J gene TRBJ2-2; TRBD2 matches 15 bases. Looked up from germline, CDR1 is DFQATT and CDR2 is SNEGSKA (reference sequence). There are 16 residues in the CDR3. V lost 1 base to trimming and J lost 7 bases; unmatched junction nucleotides: 4. The CDR3 spells CSARGTSGRDYGELFF. The CDR3 nucleotides are TGCAGTGCTAGAGGGACTAGCGGGAGGGATTACGGGGAGCTGTTTTTT.

The V call is TRBV11-3, the J call TRBJ1-1; D is uncertain. Germline values: CDR1 SGHNT, CDR2 YENEEA. V was shortened by 7 bases and J by 5 bases, with 20 bases between the two germline ends. The CDR3 covers 15 residues. CDR3 in amino acids: CASTTLLFGQTEAFF. In DNA, the CDR3 is TGTGCCAGCACAACCCTTCTGTTCGGGCAAACTGAAGCTTTCTTT.

Many counts were recorded for this clone. This rearrangement joins TRBV5-5 to TRBJ2-1; no definite D call. Germline lookup yields CDR1 SGHKS and CDR2 YYEKEE (reference sequence). The CDR3 totals 14 residues. Trimming took 0 bases from V and 4 from J, leaving 8 bases between them. This CDR3 reads CASSLESLYNEQFF. CDR3 bases: TGTGCCAGCAGCTTGGAGTCACTTTACAATGAGCAGTTCTTC.

This clone showed up many times. This chain joins TRBV4-3 and TRBJ1-2; possible D gene TRBD1, 6 bases. The CDR3 totals 15 residues. Trimming stripped 3 bases from V and 3 bases from J, with 14 bases between. CDR1 LGHNA and CDR2 YSLEER come from the germline V gene. CDR3 residues: CASSQGAVVDYGYTF. CDR3 bases: TGCGCCAGCAGCCAGGGGGCGGTGGTTGACTATGGCTACACCTTC.

By share, this clone counts as medium-sized. The V and J genes are TRBV6-2 or TRBV6-3 and TRBJ2-1; 13 positions match TRBD2. Germline loops: CDR1 MNHEY, CDR2 SVGEGT. The CDR3 consists of 17 residues. J was trimmed by 4 bases and V by 0 bases; bases with no gene match: 3. CDR3 region: CASSYSGLAGVYNEQFF. The CDR3 nucleotides are TGTGCCAGCAGTTACTCCGGACTAGCGGGGGTTTACAATGAGCAGTTCTTC.

The chain carries TRBV2 and TRBJ2-2; 13 bases map to TRBD2. The V and J ends lost 7 bases and 6 bases, in that order; junction bases with no gene match: 5. This CDR3 spans 15 amino acids. The V gene's germline CDR1 is SNHLY and CDR2 FYNNEI. CDR3 DNA: TGTGCCAGCAAACTAGCGGGAGGGCCCCCCGGGGAGCTGTTTTTT. This encodes CASKLAGGPPGELFF. Looking up the rest from reference TRBV2 and TRBJ2-2 gives the full variable domain: EPEVTQTPSHQVTQMGQEVILRCVPISNHLYFYWYRQILGQKVEFLVSFYNNEISEKSEIFDDQFSVERPDGSNFTLKIRSTKLEDSAMYFCASKLAGGPPGELFFGEGSRLTVL.

This clone was found a few times. At one end the junction does not follow the germline gene, possibly because of a read error. This sequence joins TRBV24-1 and TRBJ1-2, with D uncertain. Germline CDR1 KGHDR, CDR2 SFDVKD. The CDR3 is 12 residues long. The CDR3 nucleotides are TGTGCCACCAGGGATTCCCAGGATAACTACACCTTC. It codes for CATRDSQDNYTF.

This clone was observed a few times. The gene calls are TRBV6-1 and TRBJ1-1; the match to TRBD1 covers 8 bases. Germline V gene lookup returns CDR1 MNHNS and CDR2 SASEGT. The CDR3 spans 16 residues. V lost 8 bases to trimming and J lost 1 base; unmatched junction nucleotides: 12. This CDR3 reads CASGGDRRGSNTEAFF. CDR3 DNA: TGTGCCAGCGGGGGGGACAGGAGGGGTTCGAACACTGAAGCTTTCTTT.

In this sample, this clone turned up many times. This chain connects TRBV19 to TRBJ1-1; D not certain. The CDR3 runs to 14 residues. The germline V and J ends were trimmed by 4 bases and 3 bases, with 12 bases remaining between them. Germline V gene data show CDR1 as LNHDA and CDR2 as SQIVND (reference sequence). Here the CDR3 DNA reads TGTGCCAGTAGTAAGGAGGGCAGATACACTGAAGCTTTCTTT. Translation: CASSKEGRYTEAFF.

This clone was observed a few times. The chain couples TRBV28 to TRBJ2-1; D is uncertain. Germline CDR1 and CDR2: MDHEN and SYDVKM. The length of the CDR3 is 11 residues. V was shortened by 5 bases and J by 10 bases, with 9 bases between the two germline ends. The CDR3 sequence: CASSTGREQFF. For the CDR3, the DNA is TGTGCCAGCAGTACCGGACGGGAGCAGTTCTTC.

This clone was seen at least ten times. The chain couples TRBV5-1 to TRBJ1-4; 8 nucleotides match TRBD1. The CDR3 loop spans 15 amino acids. The germline V gene encodes CDR1 SGHRS and CDR2 YFSETQ. Unmatched junction bases numbered 10, after V lost 4 bases and J lost 8 bases. The CDR3 is CASSPYQGAKEKLFF. The CDR3 DNA is TGCGCCAGCAGCCCCTACCAGGGGGCGAAGGAAAAACTGTTTTTT.

Points on this clone: Without the conserved terminal phenylalanine or tryptophan, this CDR3 likely stems from a read error. This chain connects TRBV6-2 or TRBV6-3 to TRBJ1-3; D is ambiguous. CDR1 is MNHEY and CDR2 is SVGEGT in the germline V gene. This CDR3 is built from 14 residues. This chain's CDR3 is CASSQGSLRNTIYY. As DNA, the CDR3 is TGTGCCAGCAGCCAAGGGTCATTGAGAAACACAATATATTAT.

The V and J genes are TRBV7-9 and TRBJ2-7, with 14 bases aligning to TRBD2. This CDR3 has 16 residues. Germline CDR1 and CDR2: SEHNR and FQNEAQ (reference sequence). J gave up 4 bases and V 5 bases, and 7 bases lay outside the gene matches. CDR3 DNA sequence: TGTGCCAGCAGCCCGGGACTAGCGGGAGAAGGGTACGAGCAGTACTTC. Translating it yields CASSPGLAGEGYEQYF.

By share of the sample, this clone is medium-sized (0.01 to 0.1%). The genes are TRBV6-2 or TRBV6-3 and TRBJ2-3, with 9 bases matching TRBD2. With V trimmed by 0 bases and J by 2 bases, 15 bases remained unmatched. This CDR3 comprises 20 residues. The germline V gene has CDR1 MNHEY and CDR2 SVGEGT. CDR3 region: CASSYSFRGRAGLLTDTQYF. DNA for the CDR3: TGTGCCAGCAGTTACTCGTTTCGCGGGAGGGCCGGTCTACTCACAGATACGCAGTATTTT.

This clone was observed many times. This chain links TRBV6-2 or TRBV6-3 with TRBJ2-7; D uncertain. V dropped 4 bases and J dropped 3 bases, with 4 bases sitting between them. CDR1 and CDR2 (germline): MNHEY, SVGEGT. This CDR3 is 11 amino acids long. CDR3 loop: CASSSFYEQYF. CDR3 DNA: TGTGCCAGCAGTTCATTCTACGAGCAGTACTTC.

Comments on this clone: An end of the junction differs from the germline gene, which may be a read error. The chain joins TRBV20-1 to TRBJ2-2; no clear D. The CDR3 has 13 amino acids. Germline CDR1 and CDR2: DFQATT and SNEGSKA (reference sequence). CDR3 loop: CSARVLGNGELFF. The CDR3 bases are TGCAGTGCGAGAGTTCTTGGCAACGGGGAGCTGTTTTTT.

V and J are TRBV4-1 and TRBJ1-2; no clear D. The CDR3 spans 13 residues. Trimming stripped 0 bases from V and 8 bases from J, with 10 bases between. Looked up from germline, CDR1 is MGHRA and CDR2 is YSYEKL. CDR3 residues: CASSQERGLGYTF. DNA of the CDR3: TGCGCCAGCAGCCAAGAGCGTGGGCTGGGCTACACCTTC.

This clone was counted at least ten times. This sample also contains other DNA sequences that code for the same CDR3. The chain employs TRBV10-3 and TRBJ2-3; D is perhaps TRBD1 (6 bases). CDR1 ENHRY and CDR2 SYGVKD come from the germline V gene. The CDR3 covers 15 residues. Trimming shortened V by 3 bases and J by 2 bases, and 12 bases separated the two germline ends. CDR3 coding DNA: TGTGCCATCAGTGAACCGGGACAAAACACAGATACGCAGTATTTT. The encoded protein is CAISEPGQNTDTQYF.

This clone showed up many times. The V and J genes are TRBV19 and TRBJ1-5; D unresolved. V gave up 9 bases and J gave up 6 bases, with 12 bases separating them. The CDR3 runs to 12 residues. Germline V gene data show CDR1 as LNHDA and CDR2 as SQIVND (reference sequence). The CDR3 bases are TGTGCCAGCCAACGGGCGGGTCAGCCCCAGCATTTT. It translates to CASQRAGQPQHF.

This clone showed up many times. The V gene is TRBV2, the J gene TRBJ2-2; the match to TRBD2 covers 13 bases. CDR3 size: 18 residues. CDR1 is SNHLY, CDR2 FYNNEI, per germline. Trimming cost V 7 bases and J 0 bases; bases outside gene matches: 8. The CDR3 sequence is CASTGLAGAPANTGELFF. As DNA, the CDR3 is TGTGCCAGCACTGGACTAGCGGGGGCCCCCGCGAACACCGGGGAGCTGTTTTTT.

This clone was seen a handful of times. This chain uses TRBV6-2 or TRBV6-3 with TRBJ2-7; D may be TRBD2 (6 bases). The length of the CDR3 is 15 residues. V lost 2 bases and J lost 4, with 15 bases in between. The V gene's germline CDR1 is MNHEY and CDR2 SVGEGT. CDR3 residues: CASSYRGGSVYEQYF. The CDR3 coding sequence is TGTGCCAGCAGTTACAGGGGAGGTAGTGTATACGAGCAGTACTTC.

The chain employs TRBV19 and TRBJ2-3; TRBD1 matches at 8 bases. CDR3 length: 16 amino acids. The germline V gene has CDR1 LNHDA and CDR2 SQIVND (reference sequence). Trimming took 4 bases from V and 4 from J; bases not matched to a gene: 10. The CDR3 nucleotides read TGTGCCAGTAGTAGACCGGGACAGGTGACCCCAGATACGCAGTATTTT. Residues: CASSRPGQVTPDTQYF.

Regarding this clone: The CDR3 carries no conserved terminal phenylalanine or tryptophan, so it likely arises from a read error. J is TRBJ2-1 and V is TRBV24-1; D is uncertain. Germline loops: CDR1 KGHDR, CDR2 SFDVKD. The CDR3 totals 14 residues. The CDR3: CANSDPPRDNEQFV. CDR3 DNA sequence: TGTGCCAACAGTGACCCACCAAGGGACAATGAGCAGTTCGTC.

This clone has at least ten counts. The V and J genes are TRBV5-6 and TRBJ2-3; perhaps D is TRBD1 or TRBD2 (5 bases each). The length of the CDR3 is 13 residues. V lost 3 bases and J 10 bases, leaving 15 bases between the germline ends. CDR1 SGHDT and CDR2 YYEEEE come from the germline V gene. CDR3 nucleotide sequence: TGTGCCAGCAGCTACGGGACGGAAAGGCCGCAGTATTTT. Translation: CASSYGTERPQYF.

The chain is built from TRBV20-1 and TRBJ2-7, with D perhaps TRBD1 or TRBD2 (5 bases each). Trimming left V 5 bases short and J 7 bases short, with 15 bases between. CDR1 is DFQATT and CDR2 is SNEGSKA in the germline V gene (reference sequence). The CDR3 has 12 residues. CDR3 sequence reads: CSAPGPSGEQYF. The CDR3 DNA reads as TGCAGTGCTCCGGGACCTTCTGGGGAGCAGTACTTC.

At least ten counts were recorded for this clone. This chain connects TRBV28 to TRBJ2-5; 7 bases agree with TRBD2. The CDR3 spans 15 residues. The V gene's germline CDR1 is MDHEN and CDR2 SYDVKM. Trimming removed 11 bases from V and 4 bases from J; junction bases left unmatched: 16. The DNA of the CDR3 is TGTGCCTGCCGGGAGGAGGCCGCTATCGGAGAGACCCAGTACTTC. Protein: CACREEAAIGETQYF. The whole variable domain, remainder taken from reference TRBV28 and TRBJ2-5, is DVKVTQSSRYLVKRTGEKVFLECVQDMDHENMFWYRQDPGLGLRLIYFSYDVKMKEKGDIPEGYSVSREKKERFSLILESASTNQTSMYLCACREEAAIGETQYFGPGTRLLVL.

This clone came up many times. The rearrangement uses TRBV20-1 and TRBJ2-3; D is possibly TRBD2 (5 bases). The V end lost 3 bases, the J end lost 8 bases, and 24 bases lay between the germline ends. Germline loops: CDR1 DFQATT, CDR2 SNEGSKA (reference sequence). The CDR3 is 16 amino acids. The CDR3, as DNA: TGCAGTGCTAGTGGCGGGTCGGGCCGAGGAGTTGGTACGCAGTATTTT. It is translated as CSASGGSGRGVGTQYF.